A single sample gave rise to the 3 T cell receptor beta chains below, sequenced in a study of cytomegalovirus exposure and HLA in healthy donors. Vbeta (60) and Jbeta (13) primers were used in the PCR. Clones were sequenced by immunoSEQ multiplex PCR, and TCRdb holds only the in-frame ones, with some missing. Of over 200,000 clones listed, approximately 81% are singletons. The sequenced sample consisted of PBMCs. All receptors come from a human donor in good health.

The V call is TRBV2, the J call TRBJ2-2, with 8 nucleotides matching TRBD2. J was trimmed by 1 base and V by 10 bases; bases with no gene match: 8. This CDR3 contains 15 residues. The V gene's germline CDR1 is SNHLY and CDR2 FYNNEI. The CDR3 DNA is TGTGCCACCGCGGGGCTAGCGGGGAACACCGGGGAGCTGTTTTTT. Protein: CATAGLAGNTGELFF.

This clone was seen a few times. The V gene is TRBV6-5, the J gene TRBJ1-2, with D possibly matching TRBD1 (6 bases). In germline, CDR1 is MNHEY, CDR2 SVGAGI. V gave up 3 bases and J gave up 0 bases, with 11 bases separating them. This CDR3 is 15 amino acids long. Here the CDR3 DNA reads TGTGCCAGCAGTTATGGGGGGGCAACTAACTATGGCTACACCTTC. This sequence encodes CASSYGGATNYGYTF.

This clone was recorded only once. V gene TRBV7-8 combines with J gene TRBJ2-1, with 12 bases that match TRBD2. Germline trimming cut 3 bases from V and 4 bases from J; bases unmatched to any gene: 4. This CDR3 contains 16 residues. Germline V CDR1 and CDR2: SGHVS, FQNEAQ. The CDR3 nucleotides are TGTGCCAGCAGCTTCTCGGGGACTAGCGGGTACAATGAGCAGTTCTTC. Translated: CASSFSGTSGYNEQFF.